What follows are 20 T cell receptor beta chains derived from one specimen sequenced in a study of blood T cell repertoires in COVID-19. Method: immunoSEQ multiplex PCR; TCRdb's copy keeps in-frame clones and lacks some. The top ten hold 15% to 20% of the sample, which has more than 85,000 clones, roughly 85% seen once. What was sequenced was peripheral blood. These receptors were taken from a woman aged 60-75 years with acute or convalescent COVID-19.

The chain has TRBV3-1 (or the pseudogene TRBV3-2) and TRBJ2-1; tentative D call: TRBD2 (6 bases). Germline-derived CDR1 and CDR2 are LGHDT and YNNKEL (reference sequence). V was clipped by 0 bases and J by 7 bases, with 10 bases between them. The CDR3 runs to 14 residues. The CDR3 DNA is TGTGCCAGCAGCCAAGATTCGGGAGTGAATGAGCAGTTCTTC. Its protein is CASSQDSGVNEQFF.

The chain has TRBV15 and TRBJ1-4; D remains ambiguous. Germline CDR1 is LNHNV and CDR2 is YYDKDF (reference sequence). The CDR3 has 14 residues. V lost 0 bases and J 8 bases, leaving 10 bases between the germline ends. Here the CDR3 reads CATSREGRGEKLFF. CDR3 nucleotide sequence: TGTGCCACCAGCAGAGAGGGCAGAGGGGAAAAACTGTTTTTT.

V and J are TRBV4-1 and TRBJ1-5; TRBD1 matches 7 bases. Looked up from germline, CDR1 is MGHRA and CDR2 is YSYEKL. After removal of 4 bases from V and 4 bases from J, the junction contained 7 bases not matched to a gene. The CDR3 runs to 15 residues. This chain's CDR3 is CASSLGTELNQPQHF. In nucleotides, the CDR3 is TGCGCCAGCAGCCTCGGGACAGAACTTAATCAGCCCCAGCATTTT.

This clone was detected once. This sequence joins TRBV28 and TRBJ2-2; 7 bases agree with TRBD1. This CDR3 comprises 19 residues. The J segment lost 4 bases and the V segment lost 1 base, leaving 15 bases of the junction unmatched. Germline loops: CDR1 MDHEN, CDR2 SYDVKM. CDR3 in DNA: TGTGCCAGCAGTTTATTCCCCCCGATAGGGAAGGGGGCCACCGGGGAGCTGTTTTTT. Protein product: CASSLFPPIGKGATGELFF.

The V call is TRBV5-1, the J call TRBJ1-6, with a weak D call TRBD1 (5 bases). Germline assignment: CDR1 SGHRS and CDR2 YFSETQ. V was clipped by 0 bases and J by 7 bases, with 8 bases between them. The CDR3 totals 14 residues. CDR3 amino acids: CASSLEQGNSPLHF. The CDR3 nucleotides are TGCGCCAGCAGCTTGGAGCAGGGCAATTCACCCCTCCACTTT.

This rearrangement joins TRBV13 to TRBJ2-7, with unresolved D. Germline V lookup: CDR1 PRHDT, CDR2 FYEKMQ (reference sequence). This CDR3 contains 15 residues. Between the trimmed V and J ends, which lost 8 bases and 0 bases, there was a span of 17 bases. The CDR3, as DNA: TGTGCCAGCCGGTCGTGGGCGTCAGGCTCCTACGAGCAGTACTTC. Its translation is CASRSWASGSYEQYF. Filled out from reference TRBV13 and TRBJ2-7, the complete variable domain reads AAGVIQSPRHLIKEKRETATLKCYPIPRHDTVYWYQQGPGQDPQFLISFYEKMQSDKGSIPDRFSAQQFSDYHSELNMSSLELGDSALYFCASRSWASGSYEQYFGPGTRLTVT.

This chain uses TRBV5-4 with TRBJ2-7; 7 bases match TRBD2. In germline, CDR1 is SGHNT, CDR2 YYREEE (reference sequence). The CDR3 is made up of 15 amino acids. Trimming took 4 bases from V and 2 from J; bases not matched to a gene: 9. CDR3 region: CASSRLGGRPYEQYF. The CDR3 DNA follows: TGTGCCAGCAGCCGATTGGGCGGGAGACCCTACGAGCAGTACTTC.

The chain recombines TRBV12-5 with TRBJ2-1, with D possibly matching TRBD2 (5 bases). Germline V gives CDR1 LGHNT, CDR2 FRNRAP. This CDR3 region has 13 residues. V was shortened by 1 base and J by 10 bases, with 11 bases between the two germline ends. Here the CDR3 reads CASGLERWEEQFF. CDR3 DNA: TGTGCTAGTGGTTTGGAACGGTGGGAGGAGCAGTTCTTC.

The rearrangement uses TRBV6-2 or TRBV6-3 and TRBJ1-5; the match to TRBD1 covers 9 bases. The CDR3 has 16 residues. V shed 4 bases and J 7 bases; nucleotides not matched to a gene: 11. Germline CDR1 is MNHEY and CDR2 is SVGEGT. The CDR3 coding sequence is TGTGCCAGCAGTTTACTAGGGACAGGGATAGGACAGCCCCAGCATTTT. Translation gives CASSLLGTGIGQPQHF.

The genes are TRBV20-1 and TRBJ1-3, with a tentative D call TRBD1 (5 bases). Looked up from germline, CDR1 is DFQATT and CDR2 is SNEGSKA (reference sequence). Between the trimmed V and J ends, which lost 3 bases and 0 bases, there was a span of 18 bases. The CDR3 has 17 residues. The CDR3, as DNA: TGCAGTGCTAGTACCGGGACGGGACTTTACTCTGGAAACACCATATATTTT. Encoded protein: CSASTGTGLYSGNTIYF.

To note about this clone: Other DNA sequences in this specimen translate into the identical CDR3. CDR3 in amino acids: CASSPQGTEAFF. CDR3 in DNA: TGTGCCAGCAGCCCTCAGGGCACTGAAGCTTTCTTT. V is TRBV9 and J is TRBJ1-1, with D possibly being TRBD1 (5 bases). Trimming removed 4 bases from V and 4 bases from J, with 8 bases in between. This CDR3 has 12 amino acids. CDR1 is SGDLS and CDR2 is YYNGEE in the germline V gene.

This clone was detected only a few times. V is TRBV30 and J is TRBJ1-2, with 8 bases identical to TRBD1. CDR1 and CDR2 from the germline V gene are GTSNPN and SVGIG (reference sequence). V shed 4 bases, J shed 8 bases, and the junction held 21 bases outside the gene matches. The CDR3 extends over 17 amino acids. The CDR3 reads CAWKWPAHRGYDRGYTF. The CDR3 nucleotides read TGTGCCTGGAAGTGGCCGGCCCACAGGGGGTATGACCGGGGCTACACCTTC. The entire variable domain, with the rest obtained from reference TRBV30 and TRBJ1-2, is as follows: SQTIHQWPATLVQPVGSPLSLECTVEGTSNPNLYWYRQAAGRGLQLLFYSVGIGQISSEVPQNLSASRPQDRQFILSSKKLLLSDSGFYLCAWKWPAHRGYDRGYTFGSGTRLTVV.

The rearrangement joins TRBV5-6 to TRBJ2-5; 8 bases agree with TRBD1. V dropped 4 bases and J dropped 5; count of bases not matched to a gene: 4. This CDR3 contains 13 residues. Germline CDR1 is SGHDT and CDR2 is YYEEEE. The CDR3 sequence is CASSLQGVETQYF. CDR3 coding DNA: TGTGCCAGCAGCCTACAGGGGGTGGAGACCCAGTACTTC.

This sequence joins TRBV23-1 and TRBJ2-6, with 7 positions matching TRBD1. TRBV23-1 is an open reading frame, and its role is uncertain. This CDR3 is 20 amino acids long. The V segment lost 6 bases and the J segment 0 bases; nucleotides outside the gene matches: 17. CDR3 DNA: TGCGCCAGCAGCCACAAGGGATTGACAGGGAACCTCTCTGGGGCCAACGTCCTGACTTTC. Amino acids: CASSHKGLTGNLSGANVLTF.

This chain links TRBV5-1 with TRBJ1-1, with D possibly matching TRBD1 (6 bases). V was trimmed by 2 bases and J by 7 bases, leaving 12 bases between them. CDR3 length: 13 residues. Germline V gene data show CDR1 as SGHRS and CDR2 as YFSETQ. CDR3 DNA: TGCGCCAGCAGCTTCGAAGGGGGGGATGAAGCTTTCTTT. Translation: CASSFEGGDEAFF. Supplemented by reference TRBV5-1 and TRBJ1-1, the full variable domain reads KAGVTQTPRYLIKTRGQQVTLSCSPISGHRSVSWYQQTPGQGLQFLFEYFSETQRNKGNFPGRFSGRQFSNSRSEMNVSTLELGDSALYLCASSFEGGDEAFFGQGTRLTVV.

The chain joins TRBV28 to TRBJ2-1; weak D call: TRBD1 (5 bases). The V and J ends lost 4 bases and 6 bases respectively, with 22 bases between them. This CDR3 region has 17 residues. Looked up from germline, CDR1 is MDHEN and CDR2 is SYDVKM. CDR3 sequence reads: CASSSPRVLMDPNEQFF. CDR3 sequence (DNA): TGTGCCAGCAGTTCTCCCAGGGTACTGATGGACCCCAATGAGCAGTTCTTC.

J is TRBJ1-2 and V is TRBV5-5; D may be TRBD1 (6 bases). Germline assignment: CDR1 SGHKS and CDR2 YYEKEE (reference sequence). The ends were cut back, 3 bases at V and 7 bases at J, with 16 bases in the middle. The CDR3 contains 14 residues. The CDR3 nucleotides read TGTGCCAGCAGCTCTAGGGGGGGAGAGAGTGGCTACACCTTC. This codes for CASSSRGGESGYTF.

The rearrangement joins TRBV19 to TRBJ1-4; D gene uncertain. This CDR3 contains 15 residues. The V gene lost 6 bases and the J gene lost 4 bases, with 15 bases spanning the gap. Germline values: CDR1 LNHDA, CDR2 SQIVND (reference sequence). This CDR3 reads CASRDPGVLNEKLFF. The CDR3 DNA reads TGTGCCAGTAGAGACCCCGGGGTCCTTAATGAAAAACTGTTTTTT. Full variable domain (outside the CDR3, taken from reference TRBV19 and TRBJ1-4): DGGITQSPKYLFRKEGQNVTLSCEQNLNHDAMYWYRQDPGQGLRLIYYSQIVNDFQKGDIAEGYSVSREKKESFPLTVTSAQKNPTAFYLCASRDPGVLNEKLFFGSGTQLSVL.

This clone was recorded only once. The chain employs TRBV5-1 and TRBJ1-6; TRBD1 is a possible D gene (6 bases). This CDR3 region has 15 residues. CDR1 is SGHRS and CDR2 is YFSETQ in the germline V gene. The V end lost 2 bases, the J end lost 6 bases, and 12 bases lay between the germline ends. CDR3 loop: CASSFGQTSNSPLHF. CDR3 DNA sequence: TGCGCCAGCAGCTTTGGACAGACCTCTAATTCACCCCTCCACTTT.

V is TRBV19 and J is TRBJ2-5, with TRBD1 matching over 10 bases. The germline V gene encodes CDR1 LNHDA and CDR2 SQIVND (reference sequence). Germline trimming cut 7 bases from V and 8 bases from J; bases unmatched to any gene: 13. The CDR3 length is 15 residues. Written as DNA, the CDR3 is TGTGCCAGTACCAACCGGGACAGGGGCGTAGAAACCCAGTACTTC. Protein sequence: CASTNRDRGVETQYF. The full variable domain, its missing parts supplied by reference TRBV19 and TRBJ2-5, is DGGITQSPKYLFRKEGQNVTLSCEQNLNHDAMYWYRQDPGQGLRLIYYSQIVNDFQKGDIAEGYSVSREKKESFPLTVTSAQKNPTAFYLCASTNRDRGVETQYFGPGTRLLVL.